The present T cell receptor beta chain was sequenced within a study of cytomegalovirus exposure and HLA in healthy donors. Study background: Genotyping showed 81% of about 370 donors falling in the Caucasian-associated ancestry cluster. General study results and limits: An analysis done earlier found most TCR beta V segments productive about 87% or about 30% of the time. Analyzed later, most CMV-associated TCR beta chains appeared HLA-restricted. What a later analysis reportedly showed was that an Asian-associated ancestry cluster had fewer N-insertions than the approximately 700-donor mean.

Remarks on this clone: Its antigen is as yet unknown.

The CDR3 has 16 residues. With V trimmed by 5 bases and J by 3 bases, 9 bases remained unmatched. Germline V gives CDR1 LNHNV, CDR2 YYDKDF (reference sequence). 13 Jbeta primers and 60 Vbeta primers were used for the PCR. The data were produced by immunoSEQ multiplex PCR, yet TCRdb's version contains in-frame clones alone and is incomplete. The repertoire table contains some 31,000 clones. Sequencing was done on a sample of PBMCs. The chain carries TRBV15 and TRBJ1-1, with 10 bases aligning to TRBD1. The clonotype was recovered from a middle-aged woman in good health and CMV-seropositive. The CDR3 here is CATSGFPGTGDTEAFF. CDR3 coding DNA: TGTGCCACCAGCGGCTTCCCCGGGACAGGGGACACTGAAGCTTTCTTT.